What follows describes a single TCR beta chain. Its antigen is still unknown. This entry is derived from a study of STAT3 mutations in large granular lymphocyte leukemia. Findings and limits, study-wide: Variable sampling intervals and differing treatment regimens complicated linking therapy response to TCR clonal burden changes. TCR clonotype switching after therapy occurred in 6 of 18 patients. Clonal expansion was inferred from samples taken at other timepoints. Every T-LGLL patient had at least one immunodominant TCRbeta clonotype.

Method: immunoSEQ multiplex PCR; TCRdb's copy keeps in-frame clones and lacks some. Of nearly 25,000 clones in the sample, 94% are singletons; the top ten hold around 6.4%. Sequenced material: peripheral blood mononuclear cells. The TCR comes from a middle-aged man with T-cell large granular lymphocyte leukemia. Some clones in this sample may be carry-over from other donors' samples.

The CDR3 nucleotides are TGTGCCACCAGCAGGGGAGAGGAAGAAGCTTTCTTT. It is translated as CATSRGEEEAFF. The genes are TRBV15 and TRBJ1-1; D not resolved. The V gene's germline CDR1 is LNHNV and CDR2 YYDKDF (reference sequence). Between the trimmed V and J ends, which lost 3 bases and 8 bases, there was a span of 10 bases. The CDR3 consists of 12 residues. The variable domain in full, completed from reference TRBV15 and TRBJ1-1, reads DAMVIQNPRYQVTQFGKPVTLSCSQTLNHNVMYWYQQKSSQAPKLLFHYYDKDFNNEADTPDNFQSRRPNTSFCFLDIRSPGLGDTAMYLCATSRGEEEAFFGQGTRLTVV.